Described below is a single T cell receptor beta chain sequence and its context. Ten or more counts support this clonotype. It lacks a known antigen. Within one base of it there is no much larger clone, and no base qualities were kept. The data stem from a study of T cell repertoires in cytomegalovirus infection (dated by TCRdb to between 2018 and 2020). About the full investigation: The HLA type of each donor mattered for the analysis, because public TCR beta signatures pointed to carriage of CMV infection along with the matching HLA type.

Counted from cysteine to phenylalanine, this CDR3 has 18 amino acids. Left in the record is the CDR3 DNA by itself, 54 bases read in frame from the first base. CDR1 is given as SEHNR and CDR2 as FQNEAQ, both from the germline V gene (reference sequence). From V the trimming removes 5 bases and from J it removes 2 bases, while the gene matches leave 10 bases of the junction unaccounted for. TCRdb names Illumina HiSeq 1500 as the instrument used. TCRdb redid the processing of the public reads, applying fastp at Q25 and MiXCR, and retained in-frame beta chains. Identical CDR3 protein sequences are pooled into one entry, listed with their most common genes and DNA. This sample comprises some 120,000 distinct CDR3 sequences, 9.5% to 13% of them detected only once. The top ten constitute 31% of the sample. General conclusions and limits of the study: Cumulative frequency of public TCR beta family members discriminated carriers of CMV infection plus the relevant HLA type in this cohort and an independent approximately 340-donor cohort. The ex vivo response was dominated by HLA-C-restricted CMV-specific TCR beta clonotypes, and the single most frequent clonotype in two of eight donors was supplied by these HLA-C-restricted clonotypes.

The chain links TRBV7-9 with TRBJ2-3, with 13 bases matching TRBD2. Source material: PBMCs, sequenced either directly or after in vitro stimulation (not recorded which). The sequence was obtained from a human donor in good health (CMV status not recorded). Some clones in this sample may be carry-over from other donors' samples. The nucleotide sequence is TGTGCCAGCAGCGCAACCCCGGGACTAGCGGGGCTCACAGATACGCAGTATTTT. Its translation is CASSATPGLAGLTDTQYF.